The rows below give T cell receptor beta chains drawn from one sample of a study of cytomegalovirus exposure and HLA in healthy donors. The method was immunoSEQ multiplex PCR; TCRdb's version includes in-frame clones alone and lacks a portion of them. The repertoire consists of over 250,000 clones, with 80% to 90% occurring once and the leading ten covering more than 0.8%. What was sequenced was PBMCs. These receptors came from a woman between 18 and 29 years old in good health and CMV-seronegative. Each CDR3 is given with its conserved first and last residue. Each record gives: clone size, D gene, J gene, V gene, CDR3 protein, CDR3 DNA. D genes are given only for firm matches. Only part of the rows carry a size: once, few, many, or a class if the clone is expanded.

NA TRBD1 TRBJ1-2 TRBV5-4 CASSIDRAYYGYTF TGTGCCAGCAGCATAGACAGGGCGTACTATGGCTACACCTTC
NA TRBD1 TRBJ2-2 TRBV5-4 CASSPTGGNTGELFF TGTGCCAGCAGCCCCACAGGGGGGAACACCGGGGAGCTGTTTTTT
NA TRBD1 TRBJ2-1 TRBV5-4 CASQVDRASYNEQFF TGTGCCTCTCAGGTGGACAGGGCCTCCTACAATGAGCAGTTCTTC
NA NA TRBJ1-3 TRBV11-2 CASSLRVKPGSGNTIYF TGTGCCAGCAGCTTAAGAGTAAAGCCTGGCTCTGGAAACACCATATATTTT
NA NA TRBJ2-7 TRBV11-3 CASSLVAGEQYF TGTGCCAGCAGCCTTGTAGCTGGCGAGCAGTACTTC
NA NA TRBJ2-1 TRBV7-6 CASSPMGRDEQFF TGTGCCAGCAGCCCAATGGGCCGCGATGAGCAGTTCTTC
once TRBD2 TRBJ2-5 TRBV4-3 CASSQGSMTSGWVETQYF TGCGCCAGCAGCCAAGGGTCCATGACTAGCGGGTGGGTAGAGACCCAGTACTTC
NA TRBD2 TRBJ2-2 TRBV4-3 CASSQDFAGGTGELFF TGCGCCAGCAGCCAAGATTTCGCGGGGGGCACCGGGGAGCTGTTTTTT
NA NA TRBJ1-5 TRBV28 CASSPPPTQPQHF TGTGCCAGCAGCCCGCCACCGACACAGCCCCAGCATTTT
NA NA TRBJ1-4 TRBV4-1 CASSQPGTGNEKLFF TGCGCCAGCAGCCAACCCGGGACTGGAAATGAAAAACTGTTTTTT
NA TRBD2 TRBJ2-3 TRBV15 CATSYTSGGAADTQYF TGTGCCACCAGCTATACTAGCGGGGGGGCAGCAGATACGCAGTATTTT
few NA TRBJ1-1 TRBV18 CASSPSGTEAFF TGTGCCAGCTCTCCGTCCGGCACTGAAGCTTTCTTT
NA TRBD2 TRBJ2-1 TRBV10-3 CAISGGTSGNYNEQFF TGTGCCATCAGTGGCGGGACTAGCGGGAACTACAATGAGCAGTTCTTC
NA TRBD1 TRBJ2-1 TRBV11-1 CASSHPGGLYNEQFF TGTGCCAGCAGCCACCCAGGGGGCCTCTACAATGAGCAGTTCTTC
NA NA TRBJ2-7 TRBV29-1 CSVQPTTGLSYEQYF TGCAGCGTCCAGCCCACAACAGGTCTCTCCTACGAGCAGTACTTC
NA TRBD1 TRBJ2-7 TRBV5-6 CASSFSGQGPYEQYF TGTGCCAGCAGCTTTTCCGGACAGGGGCCCTACGAGCAGTACTTC
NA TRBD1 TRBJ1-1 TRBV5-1 CASSWVYRGNTEAFF TGCGCCAGCAGCTGGGTTTACAGGGGAAACACTGAAGCTTTCTTT
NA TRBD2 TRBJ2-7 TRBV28 CASLAGDVYEQYF TGTGCCAGTTTAGCGGGGGACGTCTACGAGCAGTACTTC
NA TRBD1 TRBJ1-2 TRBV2 CASRPGQGTIYGYTF TGTGCCAGCAGACCGGGACAGGGGACAATTTATGGCTACACCTTC
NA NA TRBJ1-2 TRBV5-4 CASSLDSNYGYTF TGTGCCAGCAGCTTGGACAGTAACTATGGCTACACCTTC
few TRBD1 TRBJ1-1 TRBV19 CASTTGDNTEAFF TGTGCCAGTACCACAGGGGATAACACTGAAGCTTTCTTT